The T cell receptor (beta chain) described here comes from a study of blood T cell repertoires in COVID-19. Study context: The study drew acute and convalescent COVID-19 samples from the United States, Italy and Spain.

This table comes from immunoSEQ multiplex PCR, and its TCRdb copy is limited to in-frame clones, with some not included. This sample has tens of thousands of clones, with 75% to 85% found just once. The receptor's source is a woman in her 70s with acute or convalescent COVID-19. The sample comprised peripheral blood.

The CDR3 here is CASRLARGTSSYEQYF. The CDR3 nucleotides read TGTGCAAGTCGCTTAGCGCGGGGGACTTCCTCCTACGAGCAGTACTTC. The V gene is TRBV12-2, the J gene TRBJ2-7; TRBD2 was called by the table and not checked on the DNA. TRBV12-2 is noted as a pseudogene. This CDR3 spans 16 amino acids.